The present TCR beta chain was sequenced within a study of blood T cell repertoires in COVID-19. This table comes from immunoSEQ multiplex PCR, and its TCRdb copy is limited to in-frame clones, with some not included. The table lists just over 250,000 clones, 80% to 90% of them singletons. Sequencing input: peripheral blood. The receptor was isolated from a woman in her 70s with COVID-19, enrolled during active disease.

As DNA, the CDR3 is TGTGCCAGCAGTTTTGAGGCGGGAAACACCATATATTTT. Its protein is CASSFEAGNTIYF. This chain uses TRBV12-3 or TRBV12-4 with TRBJ1-3; D not resolved. The CDR3 loop spans 13 amino acids. V lost 3 bases and J lost 4, with 7 bases in between.